The rows below give T cell receptor beta chains drawn from one sample of a study of blood T cell repertoires in COVID-19. Assay used: immunoSEQ multiplex PCR; TCRdb lists only in-frame clones, some missing. The sample contains roughly 100,000 clones, about 88% of which appear only once. The specimen sequenced was peripheral blood. These receptors were obtained from a man aged 50-60 years with active or convalescent COVID-19. CDR3s include the opening cysteine and the closing phenylalanine or tryptophan.

v_call | cdr3_aa
TRBV19 | CASSSQGNEKLFF
TRBV28 | CASSLSGTGASYNEQFF
TRBV10-1 | CASSEPGQGLYEQYF
TRBV11-1 | CASSYGERETQYF
TRBV30 | CAWSSGGGQPQHF
TRBV7-8 | CASSGLGTEAFF
TRBV2 | CASSQGQRDQPQHF
TRBV4-3 | CASSHIERGRSYTF
TRBV7-2 | CASSFPGNTIYF
TRBV2 | CASTSAGGNTGELFF
TRBV9 | CASSVLTGTGKETQYF
TRBV7-2 | CASSPRQGNQPQHF
TRBV3-1/TRBV3-2 | CASSQETAGYSPLHF
TRBV30 | CAWSVRSGGPTDTQYF
TRBV7-9 | CASSLERMTDSYEQYF
TRBV2 | CASSEPRTGNTIYF
TRBV6-5 | CASTGGTSYEQYF
TRBV28 | CASSTGGMAGANVLTF
TRBV27 | CASSPVGQGNYSPLHF
TRBV2 | CASSVGQGYGYTF
TRBV5-6 | CASSLAGGEQFF
TRBV28 | CASSFSGQGKNSPLHF
TRBV28 | CASTFGPQGYEQYF
TRBV14 | CASSTLQGSGETQYF
TRBV6-6 | CASSTSGAGNQPQHF
TRBV3-1/TRBV3-2 | CASSQGTSGGAGTGELFF
TRBV18 | CASSPPGGRNYGYTF
TRBV5-4 | CASSSPGTGGTGELFF
TRBV12-5 | CASGWGQGGDNEQFF
TRBV5-4 | CASSLQGNSNQPQHF